This entry features one TCR beta chain sequence. Its antigen is as yet unknown. These data are taken from a study of T cell responses to AZD1222 COVID-19 vaccine. Whole-study results and caveats: The reported proportion of spike-specific TCRs targeting unmutated variant regions was nearly half. Only after the peak T cell response were repertoires sampled. Baseline testing showed seropositivity in only six or seven AZD1222 recipients. Spike-wide coverage was observed for vaccine-associated CD4 TCRs, with dominant responses at 160-218 and 743-854.

Only in-frame clones appear in the TCRdb table, and some are missing; sequencing was by immunoSEQ multiplex PCR. Found here are some 130,000 clones, less than 95% of them singletons; the top ten hold 6.9%. CDR1 SGDLS and CDR2 YYNGEE come from the germline V gene. The CDR3 runs 12 residues. Deletions cut 0 bases from V and 5 bases from J, with 4 bases between. V gene TRBV9 combines with J gene TRBJ2-3; D is ambiguous. This receptor was obtained from an adult in good health. The sample was peripheral blood, taken on day 0 of AZD1222 vaccination. The CDR3 is CASSVGRDTQYF. The CDR3 coding sequence is TGTGCCAGCAGCGTAGGGAGAGATACGCAGTATTTT. Complete variable domain (other parts from reference TRBV9 and TRBJ2-3): DSGVTQTPKHLITATGQRVTLRCSPRSGDLSVYWYQQSLDQGLQFLIQYYNGEERAKGNILERFSAQQFPDLHSELNLSSLELGDSALYFCASSVGRDTQYFGPGTRLTVL.